This T cell receptor beta chain stems from a study of blood T cell repertoires in COVID-19. The V gene's germline CDR1 is ENHRY and CDR2 SYGVKD. The CDR3 totals 15 residues. Data came from immunoSEQ multiplex PCR; TCRdb stores just in-frame clones and leaves some out. The data contain 50,000 to 65,000 clones, around 83% of them singletons. The table lists this clone with a count of one. The germline gene is not matched at one end of the junction; a read error may be the cause. The rearrangement links TRBV10-3 to TRBJ1-6; maybe TRBD1 (6 bases). Sequenced: peripheral blood. The source is a human donor in a cohort sampled during active COVID-19. CDR3 sequence reads: CAITEGGGIGSPLHF. The CDR3 coding sequence is TGTGCCATCACTGAGGGGGGGGGCATCGGGTCACCCCTCCACTTT.